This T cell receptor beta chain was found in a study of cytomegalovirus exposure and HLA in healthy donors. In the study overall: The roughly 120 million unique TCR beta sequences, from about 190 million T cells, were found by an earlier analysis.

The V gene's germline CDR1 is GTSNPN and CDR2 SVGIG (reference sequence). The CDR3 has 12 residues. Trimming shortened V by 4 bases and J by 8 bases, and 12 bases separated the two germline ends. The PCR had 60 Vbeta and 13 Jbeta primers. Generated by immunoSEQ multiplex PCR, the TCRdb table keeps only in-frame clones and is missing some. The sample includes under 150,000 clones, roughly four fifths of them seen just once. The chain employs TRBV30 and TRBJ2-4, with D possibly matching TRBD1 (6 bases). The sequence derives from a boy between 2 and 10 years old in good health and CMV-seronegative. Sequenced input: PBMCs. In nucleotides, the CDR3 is TGTGCCTGGACTAGGGGGAGTGACATTCAGTACTTC. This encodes CAWTRGSDIQYF.